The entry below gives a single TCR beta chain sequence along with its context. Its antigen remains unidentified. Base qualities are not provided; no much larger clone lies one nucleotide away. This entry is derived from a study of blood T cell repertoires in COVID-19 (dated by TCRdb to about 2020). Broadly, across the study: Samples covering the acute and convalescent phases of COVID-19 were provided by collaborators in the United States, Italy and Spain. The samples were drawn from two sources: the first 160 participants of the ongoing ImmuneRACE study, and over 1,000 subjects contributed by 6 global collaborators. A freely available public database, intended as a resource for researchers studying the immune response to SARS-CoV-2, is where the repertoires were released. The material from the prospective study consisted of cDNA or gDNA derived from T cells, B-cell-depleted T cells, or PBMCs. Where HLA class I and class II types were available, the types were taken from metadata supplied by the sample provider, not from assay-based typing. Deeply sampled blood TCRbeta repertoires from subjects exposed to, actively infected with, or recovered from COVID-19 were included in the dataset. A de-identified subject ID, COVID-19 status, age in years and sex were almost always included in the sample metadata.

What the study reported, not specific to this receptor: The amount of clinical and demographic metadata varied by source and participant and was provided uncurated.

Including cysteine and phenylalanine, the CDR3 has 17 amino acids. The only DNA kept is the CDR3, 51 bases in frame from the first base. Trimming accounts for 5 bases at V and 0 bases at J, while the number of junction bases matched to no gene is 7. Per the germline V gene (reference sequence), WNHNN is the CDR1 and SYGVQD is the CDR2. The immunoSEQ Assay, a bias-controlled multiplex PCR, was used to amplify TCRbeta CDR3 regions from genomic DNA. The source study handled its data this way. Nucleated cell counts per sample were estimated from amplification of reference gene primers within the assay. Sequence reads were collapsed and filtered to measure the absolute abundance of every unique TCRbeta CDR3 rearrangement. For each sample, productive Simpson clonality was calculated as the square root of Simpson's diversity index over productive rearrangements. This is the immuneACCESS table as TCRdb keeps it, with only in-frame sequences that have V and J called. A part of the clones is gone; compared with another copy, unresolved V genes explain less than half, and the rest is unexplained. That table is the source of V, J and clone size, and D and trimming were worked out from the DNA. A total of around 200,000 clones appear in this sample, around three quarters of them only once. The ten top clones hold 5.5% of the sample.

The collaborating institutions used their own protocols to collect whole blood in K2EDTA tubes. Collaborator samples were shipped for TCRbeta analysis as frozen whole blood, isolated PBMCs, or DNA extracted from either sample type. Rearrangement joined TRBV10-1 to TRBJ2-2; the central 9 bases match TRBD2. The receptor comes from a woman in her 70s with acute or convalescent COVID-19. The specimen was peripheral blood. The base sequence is TGCGCCAGCAGTACTCAAGCGGGAGGAACGAACACCGGGGAGCTGTTTTTT. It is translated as CASSTQAGGTNTGELFF.